The source of this T cell receptor beta chain is a study of blood T cell repertoires in COVID-19 (dated by TCRdb to about 2020). About the full investigation: Samples covering the acute and convalescent phases of COVID-19 were provided by collaborators in the United States, Italy and Spain. The samples were drawn from two sources: the first 160 participants of the ongoing ImmuneRACE study, and 1,254 subjects contributed by 6 global collaborators. Subjects who had been exposed to COVID-19, were actively infected with it, or had recovered from it provided the deeply sampled blood TCRbeta repertoires that made up the dataset. The material from the prospective study consisted of cDNA or gDNA derived from T cells, B-cell-depleted T cells, or PBMCs. The repertoires were made available in a free public database intended to serve as a resource for research on the immune response to SARS-CoV-2. The sample metadata nearly always contained a de-identified subject ID, COVID-19 status, age in years and sex. Where HLA class I and class II types were available, the types were taken from metadata supplied by the sample provider, not from assay-based typing. Overall study outcomes, separate from this receptor: How much clinical and demographic metadata was included differed by source and by participant, and the metadata was provided uncurated.

In the prospective study, participants were about 18 to 89 years old, resided in approximately 25 geographic areas of the United States, and were enrolled through a virtual design. Cohort assignment in the prospective study relied on participant-reported clinical history from a screening survey and a study questionnaire. In the prospective study, mobile phlebotomists collected whole blood, serum and a nasopharyngeal or oropharyngeal swab from each participant. Additional blood draws and questionnaires over a 2-month period could optionally be provided by prospective study participants. Before DNA extraction, prospective study blood samples were shipped either frozen or at room temperature. As to this clone: It has no known antigen specificity. No base quality values were provided; no much bigger clone lies one nucleotide off.

TCRbeta CDR3 regions were amplified from genomic DNA by means of the immunoSEQ Assay, a bias-controlled multiplex PCR. The authors' analysis ran thus. The number of nucleated cells in each sample was estimated from the amplification of reference gene primers within the assay. Sequence reads were collapsed and filtered to measure the absolute abundance of every unique TCRbeta CDR3 rearrangement. For each sample, productive Simpson clonality was calculated as the square root of Simpson's diversity index across productive rearrangements. The table comes from immuneACCESS by way of TCRdb, which keeps in-frame sequences with V and J called. Part of the clones is missing from these tables; in studies checked, under half for an unresolved V gene and the rest for unknown reasons. The V and J calls and clone size were taken over from that table, and D and trimming were inferred from the DNA. The sample data list around 450,000 clones, and approximately 90% of these were observed just once. About 2.1% of the sample rests with the top ten.

This TCR was recovered from a woman under 30 with acute COVID-19. Material for sequencing was PBMCs or T cells enriched from blood (not recorded which).

Here is the DNA: TGTGCCTGGGGGACAGGGTATGAAAAACTGTTTTTT. This translates into CAWGTGYEKLFF. The rearranged segments are TRBV30 and TRBJ1-4; TRBD1 matches 9 bases in the middle. The CDR3 goes from the cysteine to the phenylalanine over 12 residues. Only CDR3 DNA remains: 36 bases, in frame from the first base. The germline V gene (reference sequence) specifies GTSNPN as CDR1 and SVGIG as CDR2. V has 5 bases trimmed and J has 6 bases trimmed; junction bases matching no gene number 1.